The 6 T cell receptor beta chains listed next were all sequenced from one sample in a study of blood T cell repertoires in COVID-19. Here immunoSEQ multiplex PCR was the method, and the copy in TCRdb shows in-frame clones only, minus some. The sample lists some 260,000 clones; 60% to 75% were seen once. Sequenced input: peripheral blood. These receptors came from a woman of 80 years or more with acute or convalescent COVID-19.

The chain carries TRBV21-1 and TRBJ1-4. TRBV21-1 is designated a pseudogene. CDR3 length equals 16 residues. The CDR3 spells CASSSAWSTTNEKLFF. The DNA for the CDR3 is TGTGCCAGCAGCAGTGCCTGGAGTACAACTAATGAAAAACTGTTTTTT.

This chain's CDR3 is CASSHGTSVDTQYF. DNA for the CDR3: TGTGCCAGCAGCCACGGGACTAGCGTAGATACGCAGTATTTT. This chain joins TRBV3-1 (or the pseudogene TRBV3-2) and TRBJ2-3; 10 bases agree with TRBD2. The CDR3 is 14 amino acids. V dropped 3 bases and J dropped 5; count of bases not matched to a gene: 2. Germline CDR1 and CDR2: LGHDT and YNNKEL (reference sequence).

CDR3 amino acids: CASSQDFGNSPLHF. CDR3 bases: TGCGCCAGCAGCCAAGATTTCGGGAATTCACCCCTCCACTTT. The chain uses TRBV4-3 and TRBJ1-6; D is undetermined. The V end lost 0 bases, the J end lost 7 bases, and 7 bases lay between the germline ends. Germline loops: CDR1 LGHNA, CDR2 YSLEER. The CDR3 has 14 amino acids.

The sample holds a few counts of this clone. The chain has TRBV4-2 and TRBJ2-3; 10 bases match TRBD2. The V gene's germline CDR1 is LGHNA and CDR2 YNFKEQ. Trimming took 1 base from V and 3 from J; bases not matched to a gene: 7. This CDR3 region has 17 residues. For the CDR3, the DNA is TGTGCCAGCAGCCAAGCCTCTAGCGGGAGAGGGACAGATACGCAGTATTTT. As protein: CASSQASSGRGTDTQYF.

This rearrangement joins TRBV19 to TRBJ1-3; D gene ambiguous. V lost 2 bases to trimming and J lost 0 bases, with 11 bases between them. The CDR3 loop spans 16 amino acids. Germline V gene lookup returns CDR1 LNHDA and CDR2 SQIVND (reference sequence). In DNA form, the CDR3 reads TGTGCCAGTAGTATATTCGGGATACCCTCTGGAAACACCATATATTTT. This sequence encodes CASSIFGIPSGNTIYF. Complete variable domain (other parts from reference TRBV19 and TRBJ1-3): DGGITQSPKYLFRKEGQNVTLSCEQNLNHDAMYWYRQDPGQGLRLIYYSQIVNDFQKGDIAEGYSVSREKKESFPLTVTSAQKNPTAFYLCASSIFGIPSGNTIYFGEGSWLTVV.

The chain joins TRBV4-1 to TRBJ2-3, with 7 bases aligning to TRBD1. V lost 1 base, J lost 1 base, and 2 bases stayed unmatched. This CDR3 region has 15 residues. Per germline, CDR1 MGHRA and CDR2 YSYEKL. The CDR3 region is CASSQGTGRTDTQYF. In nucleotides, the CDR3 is TGCGCCAGCAGCCAAGGGACAGGACGCACAGATACGCAGTATTTT.